This TCR beta chain was found in a study of T cells after yellow fever vaccination. V lost 3 bases and J 5 bases, leaving 13 bases between the germline ends. The CDR3 is 15 amino acids. The V gene's germline CDR1 is MNHEY and CDR2 SVGAGI. TCRdb fed the 5' RACE reads into MiXCR, producing one record per CDR3 protein. The sample records hundreds of thousands of distinct CDR3 sequences, 8.7% being singletons. The sample here was PBMCs, taken on the day of the first yellow fever vaccination. The chain joins TRBV6-5 to TRBJ2-2; no clear D. This clonotype originated in a young man who received the YFV17D yellow fever vaccine. The CDR3 region is CASSYAAEVTGELFF. The DNA of the CDR3 is TGTGCCAGCAGTTATGCGGCAGAAGTAACCGGGGAGCTGTTTTTT.